The source of this T cell receptor (beta chain) is a study of blood T cell repertoires in COVID-19. Trimming took 0 bases from V and 3 from J, leaving 18 bases between them. The CDR3 loop spans 18 amino acids. Germline V gene data show CDR1 as SGHAT and CDR2 as FQNNGV. Original data processing: Counts of nucleated cells, estimated from reference gene primer amplification, were obtained. Clones were read by immunoSEQ multiplex PCR, and TCRdb kept only the in-frame ones, dropping some. V and J calls and clone size follow that table, whereas D and trimming were derived from the DNA. The sample has 180,000 or so clones, roughly 80% seen once.

The material sequenced was peripheral blood. The J gene is TRBJ2-1, the V gene TRBV11-2; a possible D gene is TRBD2 (6 bases). The sequence was collected from a woman aged 35 to 49 with COVID-19, enrolled during active disease. The CDR3: CASSLDRGGTFYYNEQFF. CDR3 in DNA: TGTGCCAGCAGCTTAGATCGAGGTGGGACTTTTTACTACAATGAGCAGTTCTTC.